Listed below are T cell receptor beta chains from one sample, sequenced in a study of shared T cell receptors in the human thymus. Method: immunoSEQ multiplex PCR; TCRdb's copy keeps in-frame clones and lacks some. The data contain some 760,000 clones, over 75% of them seen just once; the ten biggest clones take up over 0.008%. These data are also associated with another study on human thymus T cells.

The sample comprised thymocytes. The receptors come from a girl under three years old with a congenital heart defect. Both conserved end residues are trimmed from each CDR3. A D gene is named only where the DNA matches it firmly.

d_call j_call v_call cdr3_aa
TRBD2 TRBJ2-1 TRBV6-1 ASSEDKGGGRSYNEQF
. TRBJ2-7 TRBV14 ASSQGPGYEVGQY
TRBD1 TRBJ1-1 TRBV27 ASSPSGQGMGTEAF
TRBD1 TRBJ1-2 TRBV19 ASSILGQGRSYGYT
TRBD1 TRBJ1-6 TRBV4-3 ASSQDWPTDRGNSPLH
. TRBJ1-2 TRBV15 ATSRDVPGGGDGYT
. TRBJ1-5 TRBV4-1 ASSQDGVIQPQH
. TRBJ2-7 TRBV7-7 ASSLGARDEQY
. TRBJ1-2 TRBV6-6 ASSLGGGEGYT
. TRBJ1-3 TRBV5-1 ASSFSQGKGNTIY
. TRBJ2-3 TRBV7-7 ASSLGPSAATDTQY
. TRBJ2-7 TRBV25-1 ASSPRVKFQQY
. TRBJ1-1 TRBV19 ASSIDMQGPNGGAF
. TRBJ1-2 TRBV4-1 ASSSPQDSYGYT
. TRBJ1-5 TRBV10-3 AIGGNQPQH
TRBD1 TRBJ1-1 TRBV5-1 ASSPQGVTEAF
. TRBJ1-1 TRBV2 ASSKQENTEAF
TRBD2 TRBJ2-3 TRBV4-2 ASSRLARGTDTQY
. TRBJ1-6 TRBV13 ASSAFSRAYNSPLH
TRBD1 TRBJ2-7 TRBV7-2 ASSHYRDRGHEQY
TRBD1 TRBJ2-3 TRBV28 ASSYGQGAQY
. TRBJ2-5 TRBV6-5 ASILRQPQETQY
. TRBJ2-3 TRBV11-2 ASSWRTETDTQY
. TRBJ1-1 TRBV7-9 ASSLGPQGGLTEAF
. TRBJ2-7 TRBV5-4 ASSLEVRPTGQTYEQY
. TRBJ2-6 TRBV11-2 ASSLGGFRVRGANVLT
TRBD1 TRBJ2-7 TRBV14 ASSQLPGGRQY
. TRBJ1-2 TRBV15 ATSRHSHYGYT
TRBD2 TRBJ2-7 TRBV6-1 ATGGGRGDEQY